Listed below are T cell receptor beta chains from one sample, sequenced in a study of T cells of healthy individuals. TCRdb fed the 5' RACE reads into MiXCR, producing one record per CDR3 protein. This sample has nearly 100,000 distinct CDR3 sequences; roughly 15% occur once, and the top ten carry around 6.5%. These receptors were collected from a human donor in good health. The CDR3 runs from the conserved cysteine through the conserved F or W. A D gene is named only where the DNA matches it firmly. For some rows the clone size is stated as once, few or many, or as a class when expanded; others skip it.

size,V,J,D,CDR3,DNA
few,TRBV7-2,TRBJ2-3,TRBD2,CASSIAGGPGDTQYF,TGTGCCAGCAGCATAGCGGGAGGGCCAGGAGATACGCAGTATTTT
few,TRBV28,TRBJ2-3,NA,CASSSSGQGLGDTQYF,NA
NA,TRBV15,TRBJ2-6,NA,CATSRDPPEEGANSGANVLTF,TGTGCCACCAGCAGAGACCCACCTGAGGAGGGGGCTAACTCTGGGGCCAACGTCCTGACTTTC
NA,TRBV4-2,TRBJ2-1,TRBD2,CASSQEGGGAGEQFF,TGTGCCAGCAGCCAAGAAGGCGGGGGGGCCGGTGAGCAGTTCTTC
NA,TRBV7-2,TRBJ2-3,TRBD2,CASSLGSGSGGTDTQYF,TGTGCCAGCAGCTTAGGATCAGGTAGCGGGGGCACAGATACGCAGTATTTT
many,TRBV6-2/TRBV6-3,TRBJ1-2,NA,CASRLYSLGYTF,TGTGCCAGCAGACTCTACAGTCTCGGCTACACCTTC
NA,TRBV4-1,TRBJ1-5,NA,CASSQVPPRNQPQHF,TGCGCCAGCAGCCAAGTTCCACCGCGGAATCAGCCCCAGCATTTT
medium-sized,TRBV2,TRBJ2-5,NA,CASSGTGEAQYF,TGTGCCAGCAGTGGGACCGGCGAGGCCCAGTACTTC
NA,TRBV28,TRBJ1-4,NA,CASNEGPDEKLFF,TGTGCCAGCAATGAGGGACCGGATGAAAAACTGTTTTTT
NA,TRBV10-3,TRBJ2-2,NA,CATYWTSNTGELFF,TGTGCCACCTACTGGACTTCTAACACCGGGGAGCTGTTTTTT
NA,TRBV14,TRBJ2-7,NA,CASSQHYEQYF,TGTGCCAGCAGCCAACACTACGAGCAGTACTTC
few,TRBV20-1,TRBJ2-4,TRBD2,CSARGTSGSGIQYF,TGCAGTGCTAGAGGGACTAGCGGGAGTGGCATTCAGTACTTC
NA,TRBV6-2/TRBV6-3,TRBJ2-7,NA,CASSQQGKPAYEQYF,TGTGCCAGCAGTCAACAGGGAAAGCCCGCCTACGAGCAGTACTTC
few,TRBV19,TRBJ2-7,TRBD1,CASSPRQGLSYEQYF,TGTGCCAGTAGTCCAAGACAGGGTCTCTCCTACGAGCAGTACTTC
many,TRBV7-6,TRBJ1-1,NA,CASSRHSDLNTEAFF,TGTGCCAGCAGCCGACACAGCGATTTGAACACTGAAGCTTTCTTT
many,TRBV2,TRBJ1-5,TRBD1,CASTSTGRPQHF,TGTGCCAGCACCTCGACAGGGCGGCCCCAGCATTTT
NA,TRBV6-2/TRBV6-3,TRBJ2-7,NA,CASSYWGNSYEQYF,TGTGCCAGCAGTTACTGGGGCAACTCCTACGAGCAGTACTTC
NA,TRBV6-2/TRBV6-3,TRBJ2-3,TRBD2,CASSSPLSSGGYTQYF,TGTGCCAGCAGTTCCCCGTTGTCTAGCGGGGGATATACGCAGTATTTT
NA,TRBV20-1,TRBJ2-1,TRBD2,CSAGSGSNRNEQFF,TGCAGTGCTGGCAGCGGGAGTAATCGCAATGAGCAGTTCTTC
few,TRBV28,TRBJ2-1,TRBD2,CASKLGTSVYNEQFF,TGTGCCAGCAAATTGGGGACTAGCGTATACAATGAGCAGTTCTTC
NA,TRBV2,TRBJ2-7,NA,CASSEYYEQYF,TGTGCCAGCAGTGAATATTACGAGCAGTACTTC